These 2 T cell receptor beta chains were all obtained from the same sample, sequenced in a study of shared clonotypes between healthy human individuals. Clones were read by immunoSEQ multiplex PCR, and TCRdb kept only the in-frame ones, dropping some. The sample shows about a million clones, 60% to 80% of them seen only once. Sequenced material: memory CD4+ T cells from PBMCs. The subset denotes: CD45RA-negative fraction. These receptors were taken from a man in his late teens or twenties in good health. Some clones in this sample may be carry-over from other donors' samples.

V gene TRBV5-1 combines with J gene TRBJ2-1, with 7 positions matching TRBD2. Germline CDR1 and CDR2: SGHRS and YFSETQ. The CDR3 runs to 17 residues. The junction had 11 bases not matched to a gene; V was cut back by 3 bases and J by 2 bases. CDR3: CASSSGEAGPPYNEQFF. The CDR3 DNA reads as TGCGCCAGCAGCTCGGGGGAAGCGGGACCACCCTACAATGAGCAGTTCTTC.

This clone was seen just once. CDR3 sequence (DNA): TGTGCCAGCAGCATCGCACGGCGCGGCTACACCTTC. Translating gives CASSIARRGYTF. The rearrangement uses TRBV5-8 and TRBJ1-2; D ambiguous. The V gene lost 4 bases and the J gene lost 8 bases, with 12 bases spanning the gap. CDR1 is SGHTS and CDR2 is YDEGEE in the germline V gene. The CDR3 totals 12 residues. The full variable domain, completed using reference TRBV5-8 and TRBJ1-2, is EAGVTQSPTHLIKTRGQQATLRCSPISGHTSVYWYQQALGLGLQFLLWYDEGEERNRGNFPPRFSGRQFPNYSSELNVNALELEDSALYLCASSIARRGYTFGSGTRLTVV.